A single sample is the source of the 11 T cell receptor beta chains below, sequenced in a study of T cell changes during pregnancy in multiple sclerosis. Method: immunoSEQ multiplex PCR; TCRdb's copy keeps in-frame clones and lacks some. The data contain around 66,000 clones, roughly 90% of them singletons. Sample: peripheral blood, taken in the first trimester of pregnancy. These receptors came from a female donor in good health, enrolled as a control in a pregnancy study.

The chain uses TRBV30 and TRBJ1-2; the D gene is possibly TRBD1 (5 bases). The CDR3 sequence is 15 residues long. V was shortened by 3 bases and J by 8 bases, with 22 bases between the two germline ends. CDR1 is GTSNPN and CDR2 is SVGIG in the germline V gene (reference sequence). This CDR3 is CAWRVPLVGGVGYTF. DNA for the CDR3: TGTGCCTGGAGGGTCCCTTTGGTGGGGGGAGTAGGCTACACCTTC.

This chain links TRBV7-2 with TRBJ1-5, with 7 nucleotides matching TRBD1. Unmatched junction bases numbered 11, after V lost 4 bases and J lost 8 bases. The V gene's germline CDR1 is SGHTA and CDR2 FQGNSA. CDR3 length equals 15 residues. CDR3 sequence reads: CASSSSTGARKPQHF. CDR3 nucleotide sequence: TGTGCCAGCAGCTCGAGCACAGGGGCGAGGAAGCCCCAGCATTTT.

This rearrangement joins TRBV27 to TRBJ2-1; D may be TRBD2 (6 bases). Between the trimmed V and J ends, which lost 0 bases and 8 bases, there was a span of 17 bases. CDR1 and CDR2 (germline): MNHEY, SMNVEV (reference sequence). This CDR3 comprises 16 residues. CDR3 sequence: CASSLSGGSSAHEQFF. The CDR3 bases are TGTGCCAGCAGTTTATCGGGGGGATCCAGCGCCCATGAGCAGTTCTTC.

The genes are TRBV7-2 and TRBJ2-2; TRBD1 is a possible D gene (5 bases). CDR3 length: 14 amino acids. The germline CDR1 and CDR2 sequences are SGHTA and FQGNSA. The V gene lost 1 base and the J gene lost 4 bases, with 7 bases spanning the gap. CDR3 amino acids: CASSLGQGTGELFF. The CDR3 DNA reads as TGTGCCAGCAGCTTAGGGCAGGGCACCGGGGAGCTGTTTTTT.

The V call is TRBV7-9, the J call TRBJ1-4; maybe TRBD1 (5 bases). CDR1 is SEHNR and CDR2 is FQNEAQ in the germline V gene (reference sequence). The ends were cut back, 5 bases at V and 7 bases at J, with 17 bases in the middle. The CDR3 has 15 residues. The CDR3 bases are TGTGCCAGCAGCATAGGGAGGGGTATGAGTGAAAAACTGTTTTTT. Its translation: CASSIGRGMSEKLFF. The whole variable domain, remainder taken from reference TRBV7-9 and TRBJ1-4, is DTGVSQNPRHKITKRGQNVTFRCDPISEHNRLYWYRQTLGQGPEFLTYFQNEAQLEKSRLLSDRFSAERPKGSFSTLEIQRTEQGDSAMYLCASSIGRGMSEKLFFGSGTQLSVL.

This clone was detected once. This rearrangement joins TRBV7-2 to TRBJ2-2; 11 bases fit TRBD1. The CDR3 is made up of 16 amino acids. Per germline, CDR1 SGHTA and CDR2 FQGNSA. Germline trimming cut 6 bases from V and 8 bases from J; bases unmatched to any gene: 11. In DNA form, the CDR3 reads TGTGCCAGCAGTTACCTGGGACAGGGGGTGGATGGGGAGCTGTTTTTT. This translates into CASSYLGQGVDGELFF.

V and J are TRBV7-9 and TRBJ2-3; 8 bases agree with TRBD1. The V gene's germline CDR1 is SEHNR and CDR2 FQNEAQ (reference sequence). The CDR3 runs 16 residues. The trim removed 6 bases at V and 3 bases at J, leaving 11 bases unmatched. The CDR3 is CASSPDRGIGTDTQYF. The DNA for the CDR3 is TGTGCCAGCAGTCCCGACAGGGGAATAGGGACAGATACGCAGTATTTT.

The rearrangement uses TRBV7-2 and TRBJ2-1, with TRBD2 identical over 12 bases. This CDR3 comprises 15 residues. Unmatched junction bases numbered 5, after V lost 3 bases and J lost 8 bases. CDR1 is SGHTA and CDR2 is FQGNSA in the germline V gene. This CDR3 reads CASSFSSGGGYEQFF. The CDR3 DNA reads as TGTGCCAGCAGCTTCTCTAGCGGGGGGGGGTATGAGCAGTTCTTC.

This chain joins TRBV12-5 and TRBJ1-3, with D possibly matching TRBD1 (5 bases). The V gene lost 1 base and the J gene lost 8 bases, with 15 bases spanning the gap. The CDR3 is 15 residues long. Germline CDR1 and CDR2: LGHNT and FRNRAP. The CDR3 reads CASGLGMTGGDTIYF. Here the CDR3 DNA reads TGTGCTAGTGGTTTGGGAATGACCGGGGGGGACACCATATATTTT.

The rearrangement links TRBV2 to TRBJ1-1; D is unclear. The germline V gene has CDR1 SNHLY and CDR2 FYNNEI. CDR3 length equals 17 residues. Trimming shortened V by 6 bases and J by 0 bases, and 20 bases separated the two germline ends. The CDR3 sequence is CASRRTHHRDMNTEAFF. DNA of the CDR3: TGTGCCAGCAGGCGGACTCACCACCGAGATATGAACACTGAAGCTTTCTTT.

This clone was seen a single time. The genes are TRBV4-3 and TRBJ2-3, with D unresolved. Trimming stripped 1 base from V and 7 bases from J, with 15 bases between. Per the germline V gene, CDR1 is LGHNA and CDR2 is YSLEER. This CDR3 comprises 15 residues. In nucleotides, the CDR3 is TGCGCCAGCAGCCAAGGGGTTCAGACGACTTATACGCAGTATTTT. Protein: CASSQGVQTTYTQYF.